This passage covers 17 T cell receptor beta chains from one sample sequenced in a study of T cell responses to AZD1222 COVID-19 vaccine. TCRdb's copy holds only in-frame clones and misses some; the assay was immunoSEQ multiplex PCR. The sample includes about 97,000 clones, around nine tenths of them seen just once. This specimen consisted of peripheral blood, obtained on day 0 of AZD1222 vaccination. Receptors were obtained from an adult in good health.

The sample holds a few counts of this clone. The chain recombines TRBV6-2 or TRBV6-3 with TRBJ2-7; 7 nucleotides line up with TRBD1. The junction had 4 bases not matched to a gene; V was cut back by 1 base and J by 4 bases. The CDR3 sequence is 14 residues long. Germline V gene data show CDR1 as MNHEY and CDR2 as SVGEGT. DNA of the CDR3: TGTGCCAGCAGTTACTACGGGACAGATTACGAGCAGTACTTC. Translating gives CASSYYGTDYEQYF.

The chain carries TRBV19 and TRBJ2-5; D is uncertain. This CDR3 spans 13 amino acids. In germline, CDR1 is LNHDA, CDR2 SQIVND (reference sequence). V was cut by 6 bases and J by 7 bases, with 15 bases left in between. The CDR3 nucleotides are TGTGCCAGTAGACGCGACACCCTGGGGACCCAGTACTTC. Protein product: CASRRDTLGTQYF.

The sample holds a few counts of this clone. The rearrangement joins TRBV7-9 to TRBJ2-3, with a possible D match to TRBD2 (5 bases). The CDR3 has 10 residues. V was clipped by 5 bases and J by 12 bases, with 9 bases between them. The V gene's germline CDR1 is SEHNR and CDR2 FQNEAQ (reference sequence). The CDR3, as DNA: TGTGCCAGCAGCGGAGGACTTCAGTATTTT. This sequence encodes CASSGGLQYF.

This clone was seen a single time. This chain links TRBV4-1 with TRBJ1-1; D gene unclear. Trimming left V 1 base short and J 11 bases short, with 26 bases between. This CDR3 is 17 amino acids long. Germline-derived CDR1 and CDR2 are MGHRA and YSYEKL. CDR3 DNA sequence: TGCGCCAGCAGCCAAGGGAACCTCGGAATTTCCTTAGGCAGGGCTTTCTTT. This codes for CASSQGNLGISLGRAFF.

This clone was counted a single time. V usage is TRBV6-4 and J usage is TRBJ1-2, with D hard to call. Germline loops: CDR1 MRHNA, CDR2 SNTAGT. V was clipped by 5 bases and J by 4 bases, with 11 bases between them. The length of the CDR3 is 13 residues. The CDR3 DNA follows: TGTGCCAGCAGTTCCGGACCGAGCTATGGCTACACCTTC. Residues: CASSSGPSYGYTF.

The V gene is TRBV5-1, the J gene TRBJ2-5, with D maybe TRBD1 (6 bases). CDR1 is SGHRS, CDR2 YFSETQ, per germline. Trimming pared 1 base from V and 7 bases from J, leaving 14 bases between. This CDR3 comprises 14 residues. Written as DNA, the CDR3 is TGCGCCAGCAGCTTGTTTCCAGGGGAGTCGACCCAGTACTTC. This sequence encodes CASSLFPGESTQYF.

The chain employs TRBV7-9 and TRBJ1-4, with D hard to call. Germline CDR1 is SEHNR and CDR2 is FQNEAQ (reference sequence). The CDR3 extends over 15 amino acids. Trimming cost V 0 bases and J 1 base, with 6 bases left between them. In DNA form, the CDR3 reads TGTGCCAGCAGCTTAGCGGGGATAACTAATGAAAAACTGTTTTTT. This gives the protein CASSLAGITNEKLFF.

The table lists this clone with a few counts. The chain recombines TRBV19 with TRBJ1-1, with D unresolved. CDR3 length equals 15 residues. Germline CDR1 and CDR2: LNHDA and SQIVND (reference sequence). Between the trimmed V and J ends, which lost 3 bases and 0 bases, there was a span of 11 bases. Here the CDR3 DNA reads TGTGCCAGTAGTATCGTAAACAGTTTGAACACTGAAGCTTTCTTT. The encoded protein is CASSIVNSLNTEAFF. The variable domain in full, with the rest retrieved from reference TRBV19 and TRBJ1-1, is DGGITQSPKYLFRKEGQNVTLSCEQNLNHDAMYWYRQDPGQGLRLIYYSQIVNDFQKGDIAEGYSVSREKKESFPLTVTSAQKNPTAFYLCASSIVNSLNTEAFFGQGTRLTVV.

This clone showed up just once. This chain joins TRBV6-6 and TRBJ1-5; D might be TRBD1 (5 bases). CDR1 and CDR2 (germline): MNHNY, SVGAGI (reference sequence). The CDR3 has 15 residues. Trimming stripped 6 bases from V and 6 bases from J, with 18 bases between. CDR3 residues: CASSPGRGRSQPQHF. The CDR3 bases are TGTGCCAGCAGCCCAGGGAGGGGAAGGAGTCAGCCCCAGCATTTT.

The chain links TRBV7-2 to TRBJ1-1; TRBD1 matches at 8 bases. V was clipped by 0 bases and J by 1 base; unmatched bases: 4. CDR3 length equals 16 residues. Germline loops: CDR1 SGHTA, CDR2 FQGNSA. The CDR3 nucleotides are TGTGCCAGCAGCTTAGCGGCAGGGGGCCGGAACACTGAAGCTTTCTTT. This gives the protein CASSLAAGGRNTEAFF.

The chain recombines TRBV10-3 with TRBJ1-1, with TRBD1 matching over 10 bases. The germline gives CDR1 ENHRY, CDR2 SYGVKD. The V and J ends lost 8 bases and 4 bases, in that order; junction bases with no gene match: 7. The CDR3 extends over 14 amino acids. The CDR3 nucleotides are TGTGCCATCGCCGGGACAGGGGATGGCACTGAAGCTTTCTTT. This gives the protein CAIAGTGDGTEAFF.

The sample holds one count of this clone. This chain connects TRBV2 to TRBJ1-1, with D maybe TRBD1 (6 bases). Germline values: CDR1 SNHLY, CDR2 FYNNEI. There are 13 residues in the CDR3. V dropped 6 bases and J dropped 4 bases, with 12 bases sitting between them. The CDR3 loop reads CASRGGRGTEAFF. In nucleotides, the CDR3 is TGTGCCAGCAGAGGGGGAAGGGGCACTGAAGCTTTCTTT.

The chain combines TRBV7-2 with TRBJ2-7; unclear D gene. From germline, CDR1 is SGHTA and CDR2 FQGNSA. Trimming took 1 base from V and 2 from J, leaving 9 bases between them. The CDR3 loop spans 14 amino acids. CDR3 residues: CASSLGFQTYEQYF. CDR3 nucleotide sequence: TGTGCCAGCAGCTTAGGTTTCCAGACCTACGAGCAGTACTTC.

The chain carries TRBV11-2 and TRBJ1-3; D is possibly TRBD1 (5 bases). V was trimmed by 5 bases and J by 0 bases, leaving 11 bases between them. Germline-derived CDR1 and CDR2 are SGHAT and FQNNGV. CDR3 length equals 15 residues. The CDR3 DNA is TGTGCCAGCAGCGGGGACTTTAGCTCTGGAAACACCATATATTTT. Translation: CASSGDFSSGNTIYF.

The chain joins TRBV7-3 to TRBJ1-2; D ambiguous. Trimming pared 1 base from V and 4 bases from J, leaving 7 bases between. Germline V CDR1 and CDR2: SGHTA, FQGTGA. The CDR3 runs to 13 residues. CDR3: CASSLKGGYGYTF. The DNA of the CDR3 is TGTGCCAGCAGCTTAAAAGGTGGCTATGGCTACACCTTC.

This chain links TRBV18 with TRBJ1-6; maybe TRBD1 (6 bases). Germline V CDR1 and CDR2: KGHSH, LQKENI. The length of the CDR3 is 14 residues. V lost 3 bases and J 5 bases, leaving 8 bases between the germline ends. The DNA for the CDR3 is TGTGCCAGCTCACCTACAGGGCATAATTCACCCCTCCACTTT. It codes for CASSPTGHNSPLHF.

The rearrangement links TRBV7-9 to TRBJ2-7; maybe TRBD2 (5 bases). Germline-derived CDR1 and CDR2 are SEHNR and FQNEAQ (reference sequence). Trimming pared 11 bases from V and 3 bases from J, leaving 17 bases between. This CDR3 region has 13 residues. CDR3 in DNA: TGTGCCGTGTTATTGGGAGACGGCTACGAGCAGTACTTC. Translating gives CAVLLGDGYEQYF.